The 3 T cell receptor beta chains below were found in one sample sequenced in a study of CD8+ T cells in alopecia areata. Extraction and reverse transcription of RNA yielded cDNA as the sequencing template. Method: immunoSEQ multiplex PCR; TCRdb's copy keeps in-frame clones and lacks some. This sample has more than 110,000 clones, with 80% to 90% found just once. Treatment given: oral pan-JAK inhibitor, 5-10 mg twice daily. The material was CD8+ T cells sorted from blood, obtained at week 4, from a patient treated with tofacitinib. All receptors come from a human donor with alopecia areata.

This chain uses TRBV5-6 with TRBJ2-1; D may correspond to TRBD1 or TRBD2 (5 bases each). Trimming took 7 bases from V and 3 from J, leaving 14 bases between them. Germline V lookup: CDR1 SGHDT, CDR2 YYEEEE. This CDR3 is built from 14 residues. CDR3 sequence reads: CASLRDGFYNEQFF. Here the CDR3 DNA reads TGTGCCAGCCTCCGGGACGGATTCTACAATGAGCAGTTCTTC.

V and J are TRBV6-6 and TRBJ2-5, with 8 bases matching TRBD1. The CDR3 extends over 15 amino acids. Unmatched junction bases numbered 9, after V lost 5 bases and J lost 4 bases. Germline V gene data show CDR1 as MNHNY and CDR2 as SVGAGI (reference sequence). In nucleotides, the CDR3 is TGTGCCAGCAGTAACGACAGGGGTGTAGGAGAGACCCAGTACTTC. Protein product: CASSNDRGVGETQYF.

This chain uses TRBV4-1 with TRBJ2-1; no clear D gene. The ends were cut back, 1 base at V and 1 base at J, with 11 bases in the middle. This CDR3 comprises 16 residues. Germline V gives CDR1 MGHRA, CDR2 YSYEKL. CDR3 residues: CASSQVVRTSYNEQFF. The CDR3 DNA follows: TGCGCCAGCAGCCAAGTGGTTAGAACTTCCTACAATGAGCAGTTCTTC.